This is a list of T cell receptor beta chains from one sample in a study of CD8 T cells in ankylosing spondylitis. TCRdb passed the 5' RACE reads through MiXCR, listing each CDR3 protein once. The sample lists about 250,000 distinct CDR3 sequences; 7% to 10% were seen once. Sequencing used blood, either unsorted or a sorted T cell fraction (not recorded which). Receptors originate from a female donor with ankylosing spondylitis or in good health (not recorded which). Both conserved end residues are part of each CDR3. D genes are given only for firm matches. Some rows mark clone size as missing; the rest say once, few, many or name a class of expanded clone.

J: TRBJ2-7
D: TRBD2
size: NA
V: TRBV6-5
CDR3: CASSYSPRTSGSSYEQYF
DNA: TGTGCCAGCAGTTACTCGCCCCGGACTAGCGGGAGCTCCTACGAGCAGTACTTC

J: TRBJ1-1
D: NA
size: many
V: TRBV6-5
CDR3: CASSFTGTGTEAFF
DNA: TGTGCCAGCAGTTTTACAGGGACGGGCACTGAAGCTTTCTTT

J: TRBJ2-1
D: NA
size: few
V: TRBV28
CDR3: CASTLSGPLYEQFF
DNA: TGTGCCAGCACCCTTAGCGGTCCTCTCTATGAGCAGTTCTTC

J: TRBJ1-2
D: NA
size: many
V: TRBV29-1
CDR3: CSVETSDNRDYGYTF
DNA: TGCAGCGTTGAAACGAGTGACAATCGGGACTATGGCTACACCTTC

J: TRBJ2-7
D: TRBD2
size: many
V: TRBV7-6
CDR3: CASSRTRALAGSQGEQYF
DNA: TGTGCCAGCAGCCGTACACGGGCGCTAGCGGGATCTCAGGGAGAGCAGTACTTC

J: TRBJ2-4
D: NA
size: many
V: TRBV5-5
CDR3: CASSLGLGKNIQYF
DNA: TGTGCCAGCAGCTTGGGGTTGGGCAAAAACATTCAGTACTTC

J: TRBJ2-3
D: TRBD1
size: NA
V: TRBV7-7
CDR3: CASSLDKGAADTQYF
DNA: TGTGCCAGCAGCTTAGATAAGGGGGCGGCAGATACGCAGTATTTT

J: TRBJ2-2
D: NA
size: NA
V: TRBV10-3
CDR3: CAISESGRPTNTGELFF
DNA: TGTGCCATCAGTGAGTCCGGACGCCCGACGAACACCGGGGAGCTGTTTTTT

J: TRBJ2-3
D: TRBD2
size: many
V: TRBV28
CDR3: CASRIAGGGVQDTQYF
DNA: TGTGCCAGCAGGATAGCGGGAGGCGGGGTGCAAGATACGCAGTATTTT

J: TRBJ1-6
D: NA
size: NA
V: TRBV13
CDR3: CASSPDRSDSPLHF
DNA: TGTGCCAGCAGCCCCGACAGGTCTGATTCACCCCTCCACTTT

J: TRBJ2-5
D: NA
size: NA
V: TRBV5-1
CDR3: CASSQPGPGQTQYF
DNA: TGCGCCAGCAGCCAGCCGGGACCAGGACAGACCCAGTACTTC